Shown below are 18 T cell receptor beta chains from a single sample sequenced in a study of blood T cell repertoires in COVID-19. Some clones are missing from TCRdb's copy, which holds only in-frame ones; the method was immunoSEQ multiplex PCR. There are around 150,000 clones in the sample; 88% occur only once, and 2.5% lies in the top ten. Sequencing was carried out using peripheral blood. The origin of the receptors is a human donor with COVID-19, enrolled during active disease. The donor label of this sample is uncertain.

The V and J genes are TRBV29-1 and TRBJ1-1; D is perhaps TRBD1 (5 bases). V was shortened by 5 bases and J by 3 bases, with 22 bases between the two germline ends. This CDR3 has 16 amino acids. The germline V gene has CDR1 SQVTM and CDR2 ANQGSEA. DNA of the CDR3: TGCAGCGTTTGGGGGGGTGCGGGATTTAAGTACACTGAAGCTTTCTTT. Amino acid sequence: CSVWGGAGFKYTEAFF.

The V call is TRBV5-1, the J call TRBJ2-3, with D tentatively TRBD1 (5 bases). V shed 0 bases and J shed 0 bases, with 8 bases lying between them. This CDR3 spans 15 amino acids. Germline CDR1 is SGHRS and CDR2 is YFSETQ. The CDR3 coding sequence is TGCGCCAGCAGCTTGGCGGCAGGGAGCACAGATACGCAGTATTTT. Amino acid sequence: CASSLAAGSTDTQYF.

Here the CDR3 DNA reads TGTGCCAGCAGCTTAAGGGCGGGGAGGGGCACAGATACGCAGTATTTT. This encodes CASSLRAGRGTDTQYF. The chain uses TRBV11-3 and TRBJ2-3, with 7 bases that match TRBD2. The J segment lost 1 base and the V segment lost 2 bases, leaving 6 bases of the junction unmatched. The CDR3 loop spans 16 amino acids. CDR1 SGHNT and CDR2 YENEEA come from the germline V gene.

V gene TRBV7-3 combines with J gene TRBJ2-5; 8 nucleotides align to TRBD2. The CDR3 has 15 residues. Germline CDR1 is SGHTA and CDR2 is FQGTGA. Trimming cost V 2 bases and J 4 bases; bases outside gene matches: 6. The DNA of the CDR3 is TGTGCCAGCAGCTTAGACGGGGGGGCATCAGAGACCCAGTACTTC. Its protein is CASSLDGGASETQYF.

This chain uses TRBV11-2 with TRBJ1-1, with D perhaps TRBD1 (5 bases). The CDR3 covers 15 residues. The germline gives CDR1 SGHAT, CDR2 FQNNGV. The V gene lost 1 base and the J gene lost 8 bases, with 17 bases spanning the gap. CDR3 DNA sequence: TGTGCCAGCAGCTTAGGGGGCGCGGGGGGAGAGGAAGCTTTCTTT. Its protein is CASSLGGAGGEEAFF. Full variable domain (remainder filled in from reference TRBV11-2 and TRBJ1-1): EAGVAQSPRYKIIEKRQSVAFWCNPISGHATLYWYQQILGQGPKLLIQFQNNGVVDDSQLPKDRFSAERLKGVDSTLKIQPAKLEDSAVYLCASSLGGAGGEEAFFGQGTRLTVV.

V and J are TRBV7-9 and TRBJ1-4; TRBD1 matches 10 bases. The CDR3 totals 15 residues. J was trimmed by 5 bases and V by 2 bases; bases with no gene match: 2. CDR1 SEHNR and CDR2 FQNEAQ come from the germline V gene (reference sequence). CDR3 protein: CASSLRQGANEKLFF. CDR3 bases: TGTGCCAGCAGCTTAAGACAGGGGGCAAATGAAAAACTGTTTTTT.

Here the CDR3 reads CASRPQGANEKLFF. CDR3 nucleotide sequence: TGTGCCAGCAGACCACAGGGTGCTAATGAAAAACTGTTTTTT. V gene TRBV6-5 combines with J gene TRBJ1-4; D perhaps matches TRBD1 (6 bases). Trimming removed 6 bases from V and 3 bases from J, with 11 bases in between. The CDR3 extends over 14 amino acids. Germline assignment: CDR1 MNHEY and CDR2 SVGAGI.

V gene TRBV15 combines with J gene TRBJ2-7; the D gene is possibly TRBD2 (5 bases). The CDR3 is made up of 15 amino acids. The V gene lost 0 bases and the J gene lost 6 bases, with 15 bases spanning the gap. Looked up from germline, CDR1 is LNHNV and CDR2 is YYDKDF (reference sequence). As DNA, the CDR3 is TGTGCCACCAGCAGAGACCTAGGGAGTATAGGCGAGCAGTACTTC. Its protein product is CATSRDLGSIGEQYF.

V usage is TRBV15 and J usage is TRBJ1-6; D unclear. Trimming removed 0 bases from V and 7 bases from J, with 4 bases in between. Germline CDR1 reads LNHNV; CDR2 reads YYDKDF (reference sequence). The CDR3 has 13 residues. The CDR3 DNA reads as TGTGCCACCAGCAGAGATTTAAATTCACCCCTCCACTTT. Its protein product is CATSRDLNSPLHF.

Here the CDR3 DNA reads TGTGCCAGCAGCCGTAGCGGGAACACAGATACGCAGTATTTT. This codes for CASSRSGNTDTQYF. The rearrangement links TRBV7-9 to TRBJ2-3, with TRBD2 matching over 8 bases. With 5 bases clipped from V and 2 bases from J, the junction kept 3 bases outside the gene matches. Germline V gives CDR1 SEHNR, CDR2 FQNEAQ (reference sequence). The CDR3 sequence is 14 residues long.

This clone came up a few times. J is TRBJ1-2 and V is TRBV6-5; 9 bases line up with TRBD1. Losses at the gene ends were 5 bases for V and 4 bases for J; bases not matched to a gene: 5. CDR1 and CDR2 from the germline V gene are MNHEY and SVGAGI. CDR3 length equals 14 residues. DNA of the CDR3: TGTGCCAGCAGTAAGGAACAGGGGGCCTATGGCTACACCTTC. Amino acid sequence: CASSKEQGAYGYTF.

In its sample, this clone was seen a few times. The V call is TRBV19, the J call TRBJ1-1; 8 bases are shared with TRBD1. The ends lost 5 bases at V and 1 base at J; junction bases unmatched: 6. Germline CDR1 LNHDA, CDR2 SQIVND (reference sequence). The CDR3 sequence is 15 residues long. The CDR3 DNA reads TGTGCCAGTAGTTTCAGGACAGGGCGGAACACTGAAGCTTTCTTT. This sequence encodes CASSFRTGRNTEAFF.

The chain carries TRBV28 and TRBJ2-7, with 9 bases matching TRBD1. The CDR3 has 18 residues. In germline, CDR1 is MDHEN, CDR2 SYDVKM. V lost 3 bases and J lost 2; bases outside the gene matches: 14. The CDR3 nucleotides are TGTGCCAGCAGTTTTTTCGCCGGGACAGGGATCCAGCCCTACGAGCAGTACTTC. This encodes CASSFFAGTGIQPYEQYF.

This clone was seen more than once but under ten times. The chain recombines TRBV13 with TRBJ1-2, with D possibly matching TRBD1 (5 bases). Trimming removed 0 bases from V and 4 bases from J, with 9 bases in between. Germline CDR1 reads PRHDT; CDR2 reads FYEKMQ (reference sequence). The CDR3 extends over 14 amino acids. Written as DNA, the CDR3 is TGTGCCAGCAGCTTAGGCCAGGGCCTCTATGGCTACACCTTC. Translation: CASSLGQGLYGYTF.

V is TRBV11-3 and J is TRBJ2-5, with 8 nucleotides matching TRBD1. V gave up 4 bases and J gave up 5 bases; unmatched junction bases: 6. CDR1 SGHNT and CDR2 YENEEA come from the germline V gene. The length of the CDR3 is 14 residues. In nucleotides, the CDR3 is TGTGCCAGCAGCTCAGGGGGCGCGGGGGAGACCCAGTACTTC. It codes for CASSSGGAGETQYF.

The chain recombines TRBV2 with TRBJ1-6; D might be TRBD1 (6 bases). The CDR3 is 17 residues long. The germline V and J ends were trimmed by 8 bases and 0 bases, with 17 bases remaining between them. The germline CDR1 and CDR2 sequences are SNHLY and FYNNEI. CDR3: CASGRGQPSSYNSPLHF. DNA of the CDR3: TGTGCCAGCGGTAGGGGACAACCGAGCTCCTATAATTCACCCCTCCACTTT. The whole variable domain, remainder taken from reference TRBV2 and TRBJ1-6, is EPEVTQTPSHQVTQMGQEVILRCVPISNHLYFYWYRQILGQKVEFLVSFYNNEISEKSEIFDDQFSVERPDGSNFTLKIRSTKLEDSAMYFCASGRGQPSSYNSPLHFGNGTRLTVT.

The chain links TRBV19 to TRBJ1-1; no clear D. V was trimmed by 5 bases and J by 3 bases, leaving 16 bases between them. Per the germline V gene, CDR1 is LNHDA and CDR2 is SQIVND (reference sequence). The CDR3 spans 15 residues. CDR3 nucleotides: TGTGCCAGTAGTCCCGTTGTGATGAGGGACACTGAAGCTTTCTTT. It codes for CASSPVVMRDTEAFF.

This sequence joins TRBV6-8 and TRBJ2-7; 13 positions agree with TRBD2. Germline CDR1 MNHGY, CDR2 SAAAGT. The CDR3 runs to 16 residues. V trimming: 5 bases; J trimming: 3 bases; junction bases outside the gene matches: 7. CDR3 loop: CASSGILAGGVYEQYF. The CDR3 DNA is TGTGCCAGCAGTGGGATACTAGCGGGGGGGGTCTACGAGCAGTACTTC.